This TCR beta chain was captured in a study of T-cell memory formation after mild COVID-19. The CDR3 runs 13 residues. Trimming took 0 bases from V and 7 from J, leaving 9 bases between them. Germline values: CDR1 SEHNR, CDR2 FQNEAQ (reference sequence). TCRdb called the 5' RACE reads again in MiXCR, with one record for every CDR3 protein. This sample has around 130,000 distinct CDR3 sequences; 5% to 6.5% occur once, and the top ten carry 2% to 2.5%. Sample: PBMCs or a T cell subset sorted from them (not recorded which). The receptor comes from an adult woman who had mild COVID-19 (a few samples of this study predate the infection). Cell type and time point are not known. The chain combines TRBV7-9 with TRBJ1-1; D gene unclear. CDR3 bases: TGTGCCAGCAGCTTAGCAGGCGTAAGTGAAGCTTTCTTT. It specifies CASSLAGVSEAFF.